These 27 T cell receptor beta chains share one sample of origin, sequenced in a study of blood T cells in healthy people across ages. The authors ran a second PCR of roughly 6 to 12 cycles using a sample-barcoded 5' primer and a J-beta primer mix. MiXCR, applied by TCRdb to the 5' RACE reads, yields one record per CDR3 protein. This repertoire shows about a million distinct CDR3 sequences, roughly 47% found once; its top ten account for around 21%. Source material: blood. Receptors originate from a woman aged 60-75 years in good health.

The rearrangement uses TRBV28 and TRBJ2-5; 12 nucleotides match TRBD1. This CDR3 has 16 amino acids. CDR1 is MDHEN and CDR2 is SYDVKM in the germline V gene. V gave up 4 bases and J gave up 8 bases; unmatched junction bases: 11. The CDR3 loop reads CASSSPRGTGGSTQYF. The CDR3 DNA reads as TGTGCCAGCAGTTCCCCACGCGGGACAGGGGGCAGCACCCAGTACTTC.

The chain joins TRBV21-1 to TRBJ2-2; TRBD1, the table's D call, was not compared with the DNA. TRBV21-1 is labeled a pseudogene. This CDR3 is 17 amino acids long. In DNA form, the CDR3 reads TGTGCCAGCAGCCCCTCCCGGGACAGGCGGAACACCGGGGAGCTGTTTTTT. Translated: CASSPSRDRRNTGELFF.

The chain combines TRBV12-3 or TRBV12-4 with TRBJ2-1; TRBD2 aligns across 11 bases. Unmatched junction bases numbered 11, after V lost 5 bases and J lost 8 bases. The CDR3 sequence is 16 residues long. CDR3 sequence (DNA): TGTGCCAGCAGTCCAGCCGGCCTAGCGGGAGGACATGAGCAGTTCTTC. This sequence encodes CASSPAGLAGGHEQFF.

The chain recombines TRBV7-6 with TRBJ2-1; TRBD2 matches 8 bases. V dropped 5 bases and J dropped 9; count of bases not matched to a gene: 12. Germline CDR1 reads SGHVS; CDR2 reads FNYEAQ. This CDR3 contains 15 residues. As DNA, the CDR3 is TGTGCCAGCAGCCCCCGGGACACCCGGGGGGGTGAGCAGTTCTTC. Amino acid sequence: CASSPRDTRGGEQFF.

This clonotype came up a few times. The chain uses TRBV6-6 and TRBJ1-4, with D perhaps TRBD1 (5 bases). The CDR3 sequence is 15 residues long. The germline gives CDR1 MNHNY, CDR2 SVGAGI (reference sequence). V was trimmed by 3 bases and J by 7 bases, leaving 15 bases between them. The CDR3 DNA follows: TGTGCCAGCAGTTATTTGTCGCAGGGACTTGAAAAACTGTTTTTT. It yields the protein CASSYLSQGLEKLFF.

This clonotype was counted only a few times. For the CDR3, the DNA is TGTGCCAGCACCACGACTAGCCGCCAAGAGACCCAGTACTTC. Residues: CASTTTSRQETQYF. The genes are TRBV7-9 and TRBJ2-5; 7 bases match TRBD2. The CDR3 has 14 residues. Germline trimming cut 7 bases from V and 1 base from J; bases unmatched to any gene: 6. CDR1 is SEHNR and CDR2 is FQNEAQ in the germline V gene (reference sequence).

The rearrangement links TRBV12-3 or TRBV12-4 to TRBJ1-3; D uncertain. The V and J ends lost 7 bases and 1 base respectively, with 11 bases between them. The CDR3 runs to 14 residues. The CDR3: CASTTMISGNTIYF. The CDR3 nucleotides are TGTGCCAGCACCACCATGATATCTGGAAACACCATATATTTT.

The chain joins TRBV21-1 to TRBJ2-5; TRBD1 reflects the table's D call only, with no check against the DNA. TRBV21-1 is noted as a pseudogene. The CDR3 covers 16 residues. The CDR3 DNA sequence: TGTGCCAGCAGCAAAAATTGGGACAGGCGTGGGGAGACCCAGTACTTC. Translating it yields CASSKNWDRRGETQYF.

This chain connects TRBV28 to TRBJ2-3; D uncertain. Trimming took 6 bases from V and 6 from J, leaving 28 bases between them. Germline values: CDR1 MDHEN, CDR2 SYDVKM. The length of the CDR3 is 18 residues. The CDR3 sequence: CASRVLGHLGAARDTQYF. The CDR3 DNA reads TGTGCCAGCAGAGTTTTGGGTCATTTGGGCGCCGCCAGGGATACGCAGTATTTT. The whole variable domain, filled in from reference TRBV28 and TRBJ2-3, reads DVKVTQSSRYLVKRTGEKVFLECVQDMDHENMFWYRQDPGLGLRLIYFSYDVKMKEKGDIPEGYSVSREKKERFSLILESASTNQTSMYLCASRVLGHLGAARDTQYFGPGTRLTVL.

This sequence joins TRBV12-3 or TRBV12-4 and TRBJ2-7, with 8 bases that match TRBD1. With V trimmed by 5 bases and J by 2 bases, 5 bases remained unmatched. The CDR3 runs 14 residues. CDR3 nucleotide sequence: TGTGCCAGCAGTACGGACAGGGATGCCTACGAGCAGTACTTC. Protein product: CASSTDRDAYEQYF.

Worth noting for this clonotype: Compared with germline, one end of the junction differs, possibly owing to a read error. This chain links TRBV28 with TRBJ2-4, with D tentatively TRBD1 (5 bases). The CDR3 totals 13 residues. Germline V gives CDR1 MDHEN, CDR2 SYDVKM. The CDR3 protein is CASIGVPKNTQYF. The CDR3, as DNA: TGTGCCAGCATAGGGGTGCCGAAAAACACTCAGTACTTC.

J is TRBJ2-1 and V is TRBV29-1, with 7 bases that match TRBD2. The CDR3 runs 13 residues. Germline CDR1 and CDR2: SQVTM and ANQGSEA. V was pared by 4 bases and J by 3 bases, with 3 bases of the junction left unmatched. CDR3 nucleotides: TGCAGCGTTGCAGGACTAGTCTACAATGAGCAGTTCTTC. Its translation: CSVAGLVYNEQFF.

This clonotype was counted only a few times. The chain joins TRBV7-3 to TRBJ2-7; 8 positions agree with TRBD2. V gave up 5 bases and J gave up 10 bases; unmatched junction bases: 19. The germline V gene has CDR1 SGHTA and CDR2 FQGTGA. The CDR3 runs to 16 residues. CDR3 coding DNA: TGTGCCAGCAGCCTCGGTAGCGGGAAGGGGCTGGCAACCCAGTACTTC. Amino acids: CASSLGSGKGLATQYF.

The chain is built from TRBV18 and TRBJ2-5; D remains ambiguous. Germline V CDR1 and CDR2: KGHSH, LQKENI. Trimming took 0 bases from V and 5 from J, leaving 10 bases between them. This CDR3 has 14 residues. CDR3 bases: TGTGCCAGCTCACCACCAGTGATTCTGGAGACCCAGTACTTC. Its translation: CASSPPVILETQYF.

This clonotype was seen only once. This rearrangement joins TRBV29-1 to TRBJ1-4, with TRBD1 matching over 8 bases. This CDR3 comprises 15 residues. The germline gives CDR1 SQVTM, CDR2 ANQGSEA. The V segment lost 6 bases and the J segment 8 bases; nucleotides outside the gene matches: 14. CDR3 nucleotides: TGCAGCGTCTCGGGCAGGGGGCTGTTCGGGGAAAAACTGTTTTTT. Protein product: CSVSGRGLFGEKLFF.

Concerning this clonotype: This could be a read error, since a much larger clone is one nucleotide away. The rearrangement links TRBV20-1 to TRBJ2-7; 10 nucleotides match TRBD1. This CDR3 contains 13 residues. Trimming removed 2 bases from V and 4 bases from J; junction bases left unmatched: 2. The germline V gene encodes CDR1 DFQATT and CDR2 SNEGSKA (reference sequence). CDR3 sequence reads: CSARWTGGYEQYF. As DNA, the CDR3 is TGCAGTGCTAGATGGACAGGGGGGTACGAGCAGTACTTC.

A few counts support this clonotype. The rearrangement joins TRBV6-5 to TRBJ2-5, with 11 bases matching TRBD2. The germline V gene encodes CDR1 MNHEY and CDR2 SVGAGI. The junction had 14 bases not matched to a gene; V was cut back by 6 bases and J by 2 bases. The CDR3 contains 18 residues. The CDR3 here is CASRLGGGIAGGQETQYF. The CDR3 DNA sequence: TGTGCCAGCAGATTAGGGGGAGGGATAGCGGGAGGGCAAGAGACCCAGTACTTC.

V gene TRBV29-1 combines with J gene TRBJ2-3, with TRBD2 matching over 10 bases. This CDR3 is 14 amino acids long. Germline V gene data show CDR1 as SQVTM and CDR2 as ANQGSEA. The V gene end was trimmed by 8 bases and the J gene end by 0 bases; junction bases not matched to a gene: 5. The CDR3, as DNA: TGCAGCACCTTGACTAGCGGGAGCACAGATACGCAGTATTTT. It codes for CSTLTSGSTDTQYF.

J is TRBJ2-5 and V is TRBV5-1; 7 bases align to TRBD1. CDR3 length equals 14 residues. V dropped 6 bases and J dropped 4; count of bases not matched to a gene: 9. Germline V gene sequence: CDR1 SGHRS, CDR2 YFSETQ. Here the CDR3 reads CASTSRQGLETQYF. The DNA for the CDR3 is TGCGCCAGCACATCACGACAGGGATTAGAGACCCAGTACTTC.

J is TRBJ2-3 and V is TRBV7-2; TRBD2 matches at 10 bases. After removal of 5 bases from V and 2 bases from J, the junction contained 4 bases not matched to a gene. CDR3 length equals 15 residues. Germline V gene lookup returns CDR1 SGHTA and CDR2 FQGNSA. The CDR3 DNA is TGTGCCAGCAGCGTCCTAGCGGGAGTCACAGATACGCAGTATTTT. Its protein is CASSVLAGVTDTQYF.

As to this clonotype: At one end, the junction sequence differs from germline, possibly due to a read error. The chain couples TRBV6-2 or TRBV6-3 to TRBJ2-7; 10 bases match TRBD2. This CDR3 is 14 amino acids long. Germline CDR1 MNHEY, CDR2 SVGEGT. CDR3 loop: CASRRTSGNYERYF. Written as DNA, the CDR3 is TGTGCCAGCAGAAGGACTAGCGGAAATTACGAGCGGTACTTC.

In its sample, this clonotype was seen once. The rearrangement links TRBV9 to TRBJ2-6, with a weak D call TRBD2 (5 bases). There are 15 residues in the CDR3. Per the germline V gene, CDR1 is SGDLS and CDR2 is YYNGEE. Trimming shortened V by 3 bases and J by 0 bases, and 7 bases separated the two germline ends. CDR3 residues: CASSARDSGANVLTF. CDR3 DNA: TGTGCCAGCAGCGCACGGGACTCTGGGGCCAACGTCCTGACTTTC.

This clonotype was seen a handful of times. The V gene is TRBV29-1, the J gene TRBJ1-2; D remains unclear. Trimming shortened V by 4 bases and J by 4 bases, and 22 bases separated the two germline ends. The CDR3 consists of 16 residues. From germline, CDR1 is SQVTM and CDR2 ANQGSEA. The CDR3 here is CSVVFPQDEPSYGYTF. Written as DNA, the CDR3 is TGCAGCGTTGTATTCCCGCAGGACGAGCCCTCCTATGGCTACACCTTC.

CDR3 in DNA: TGTGCCAGCAGCCCTGGGGCGGGAGTACAAGAGACCCAGTACTTC. Translating it yields CASSPGAGVQETQYF. The chain couples TRBV7-9 to TRBJ2-5, with 7 nucleotides matching TRBD2. Germline trimming cut 5 bases from V and 2 bases from J; bases unmatched to any gene: 8. Per the germline V gene, CDR1 is SEHNR and CDR2 is FQNEAQ (reference sequence). CDR3 size: 15 residues.

V gene TRBV4-3 combines with J gene TRBJ2-7; D is unclear. Germline CDR1 is LGHNA and CDR2 is YSLEER. CDR3 length: 16 amino acids. Trimming pared 0 bases from V and 0 bases from J, leaving 12 bases between. The CDR3 reads CASSQDWAATSYEQYF. CDR3 DNA: TGCGCCAGCAGCCAAGATTGGGCGGCCACCTCCTACGAGCAGTACTTC.

This clonotype showed up just a few times. This chain joins TRBV29-1 and TRBJ2-5; TRBD2 might be the D (5 bases). Looked up from germline, CDR1 is SQVTM and CDR2 is ANQGSEA. With 6 bases removed from V and 5 bases from J, the gap between germline ends came to 13 bases. The CDR3 is made up of 12 amino acids. CDR3 sequence (DNA): TGCAGCGTGGGAGTAGCCGGGGAGACCCAGTACTTC. It specifies CSVGVAGETQYF.

The chain has TRBV5-1 and TRBJ2-3, with 10 positions matching TRBD1. V was clipped by 4 bases and J by 3 bases; unmatched bases: 11. The germline V gene has CDR1 SGHRS and CDR2 YFSETQ. This CDR3 region has 17 residues. CDR3 region: CASSKEGPGQGTDTQYF. As DNA, the CDR3 is TGCGCCAGCAGCAAAGAGGGCCCGGGACAGGGGACAGATACGCAGTATTTT.